The clone carrying this T cell receptor (beta chain) occurred a few times. Its antigen is unidentified. The data were obtained in a study of identical twins. The study, taken as a whole, reports: Within cord blood, abundant beta clonotypes carried fewer insertions, but memory repertoires showed no such trend. For out-of-frame alpha sequences shared by twins, low generation probability was in excess.

Template switching (which added a universal primer site) was used, and cDNA carried unique molecular identifiers. MiXCR was run by TCRdb on the 5' RACE reads, yielding one entry per CDR3 protein. Of hundreds of thousands of distinct CDR3 sequences in the sample, 8.6% were seen once. Germline V CDR1 and CDR2: MNHEY, SVGAGI. The CDR3 loop spans 15 amino acids. Deletions cut 2 bases from V and 1 base from J, with 12 bases between. Healthy Caucasians were all of the donors. The same sample was also studied in work on yellow fever vaccine responses in identical twins.

Sequencing input: PBMCs. This clonotype originated in a woman under 30 in good health. The V call is TRBV6-5, the J call TRBJ2-7; no clear D. CDR3 DNA: TGTGCCAGCAGTTACCTCAGCCTCCCGTCCTACGAGCAGTACTTC. Encoded protein: CASSYLSLPSYEQYF.